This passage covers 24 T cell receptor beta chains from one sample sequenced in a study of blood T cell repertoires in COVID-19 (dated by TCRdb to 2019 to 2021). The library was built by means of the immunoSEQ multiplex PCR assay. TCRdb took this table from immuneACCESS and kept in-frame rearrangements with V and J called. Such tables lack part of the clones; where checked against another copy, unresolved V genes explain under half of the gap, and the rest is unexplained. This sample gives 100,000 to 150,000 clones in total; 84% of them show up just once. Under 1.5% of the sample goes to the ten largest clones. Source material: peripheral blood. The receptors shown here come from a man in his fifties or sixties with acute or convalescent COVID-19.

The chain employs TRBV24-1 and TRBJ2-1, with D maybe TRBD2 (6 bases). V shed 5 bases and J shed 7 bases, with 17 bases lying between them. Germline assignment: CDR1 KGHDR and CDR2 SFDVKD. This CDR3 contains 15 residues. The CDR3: CATSALAGSENEQFF. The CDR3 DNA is TGTGCCACCAGTGCTCTGGCGGGGAGTGAGAATGAGCAGTTCTTC.

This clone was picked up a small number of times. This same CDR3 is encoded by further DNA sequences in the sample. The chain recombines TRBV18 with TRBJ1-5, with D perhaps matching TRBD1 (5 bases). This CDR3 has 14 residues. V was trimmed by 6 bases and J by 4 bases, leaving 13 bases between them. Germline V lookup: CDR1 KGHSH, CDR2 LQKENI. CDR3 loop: CASSPTGGNQPQHF. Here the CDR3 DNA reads TGTGCCAGCTCTCCTACAGGAGGGAATCAGCCCCAGCATTTT.

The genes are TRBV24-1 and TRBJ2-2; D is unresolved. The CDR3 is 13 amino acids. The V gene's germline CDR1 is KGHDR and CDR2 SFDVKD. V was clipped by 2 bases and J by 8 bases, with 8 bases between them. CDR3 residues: CATSDSPRGELFF. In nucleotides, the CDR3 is TGTGCCACCAGTGATTCCCCCAGGGGGGAGCTGTTTTTT.

CDR3 loop: CASSRTGTGHQETQYF. CDR3 in DNA: TGTGCCAGTAGTCGGACCGGGACAGGTCATCAAGAGACCCAGTACTTC. This chain connects TRBV19 to TRBJ2-5, with 8 positions matching TRBD1. Trimming removed 5 bases from V and 2 bases from J; junction bases left unmatched: 10. The CDR3 totals 16 residues. In germline, CDR1 is LNHDA, CDR2 SQIVND (reference sequence).

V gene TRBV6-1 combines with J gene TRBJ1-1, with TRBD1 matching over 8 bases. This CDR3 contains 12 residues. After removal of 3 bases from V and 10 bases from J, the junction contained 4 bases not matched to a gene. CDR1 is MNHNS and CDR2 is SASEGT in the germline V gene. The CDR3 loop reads CASSEDRAGAFF. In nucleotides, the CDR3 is TGTGCCAGCAGTGAGGACAGGGCAGGAGCTTTCTTT.

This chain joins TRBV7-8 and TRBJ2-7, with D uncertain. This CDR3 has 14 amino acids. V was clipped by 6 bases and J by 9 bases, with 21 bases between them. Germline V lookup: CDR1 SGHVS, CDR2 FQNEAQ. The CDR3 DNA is TGTGCCAGCAGATTGACATTGGAAGGTTTCGCGCAGTACTTC. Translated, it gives CASRLTLEGFAQYF.

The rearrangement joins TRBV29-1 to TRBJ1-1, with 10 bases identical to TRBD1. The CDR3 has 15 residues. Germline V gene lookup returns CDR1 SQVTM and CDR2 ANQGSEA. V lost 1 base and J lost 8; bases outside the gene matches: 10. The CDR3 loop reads CSVEASGTGEGEAFF. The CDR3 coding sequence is TGCAGCGTTGAAGCCTCCGGGACAGGGGAAGGGGAAGCTTTCTTT.

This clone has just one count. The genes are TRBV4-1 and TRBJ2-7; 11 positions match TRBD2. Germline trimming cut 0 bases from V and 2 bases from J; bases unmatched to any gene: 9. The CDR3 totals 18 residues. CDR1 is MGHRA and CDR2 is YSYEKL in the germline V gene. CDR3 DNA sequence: TGCGCCAGCAGCCAAGAACCGGGACTGACTAGCGGGACCTACGAGCAGTACTTC. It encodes CASSQEPGLTSGTYEQYF.

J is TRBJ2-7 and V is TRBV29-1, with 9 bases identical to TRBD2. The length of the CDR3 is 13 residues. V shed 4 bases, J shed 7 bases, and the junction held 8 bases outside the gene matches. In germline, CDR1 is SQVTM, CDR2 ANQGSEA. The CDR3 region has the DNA TGCAGCGTTGGTGGCGGGGGGGCAGGGGAGCAGTACTTC. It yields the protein CSVGGGGAGEQYF.

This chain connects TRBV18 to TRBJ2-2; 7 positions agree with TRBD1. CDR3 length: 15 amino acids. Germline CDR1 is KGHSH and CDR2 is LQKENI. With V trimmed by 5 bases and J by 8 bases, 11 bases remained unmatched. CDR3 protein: CASSTGQATPGELFF. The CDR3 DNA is TGTGCCAGCTCAACCGGACAGGCTACACCTGGGGAGCTGTTTTTT. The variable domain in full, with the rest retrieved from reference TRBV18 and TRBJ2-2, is NAGVMQNPRHLVRRRGQEARLRCSPMKGHSHVYWYRQLPEEGLKFMVYLQKENIIDESGMPKERFSAEFPKEGPSILRIQQVVRGDSAAYFCASSTGQATPGELFFGEGSRLTVL.

The CDR3 nucleotides are TGTGCCAGCAGCTTAGGGGACACTCTCTCCTACGAGCAGTACTTC. Its protein is CASSLGDTLSYEQYF. This chain links TRBV7-9 with TRBJ2-7; TRBD1 might be the D (6 bases). The ends were cut back, 1 base at V and 0 bases at J, with 10 bases in the middle. The CDR3 sequence is 15 residues long. CDR1 SEHNR and CDR2 FQNEAQ come from the germline V gene (reference sequence).

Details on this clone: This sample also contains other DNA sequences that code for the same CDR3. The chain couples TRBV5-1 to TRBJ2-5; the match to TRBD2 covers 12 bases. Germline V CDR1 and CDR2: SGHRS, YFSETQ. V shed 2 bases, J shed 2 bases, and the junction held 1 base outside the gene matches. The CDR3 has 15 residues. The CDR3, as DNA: TGCGCCAGCAGCTTAGGGACTAGCGGGCAAGAGACCCAGTACTTC. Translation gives CASSLGTSGQETQYF.

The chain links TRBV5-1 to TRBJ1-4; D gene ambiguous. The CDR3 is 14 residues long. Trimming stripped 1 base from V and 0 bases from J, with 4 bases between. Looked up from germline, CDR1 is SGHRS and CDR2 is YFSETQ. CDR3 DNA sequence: TGCGCCAGCAGCTTGTCTGCAACTAATGAAAAACTGTTTTTT. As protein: CASSLSATNEKLFF.

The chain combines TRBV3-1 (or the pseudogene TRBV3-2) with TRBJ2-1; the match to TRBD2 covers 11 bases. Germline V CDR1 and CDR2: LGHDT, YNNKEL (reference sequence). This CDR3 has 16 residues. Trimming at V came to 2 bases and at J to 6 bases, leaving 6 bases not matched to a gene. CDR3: CASSQPTSGIVNEQFF. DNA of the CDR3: TGTGCCAGCAGCCAACCGACTAGCGGGATCGTCAATGAGCAGTTCTTC.

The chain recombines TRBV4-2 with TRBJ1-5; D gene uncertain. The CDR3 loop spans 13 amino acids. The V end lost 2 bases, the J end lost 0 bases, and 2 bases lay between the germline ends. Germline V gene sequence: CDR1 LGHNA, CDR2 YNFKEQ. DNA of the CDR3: TGTGCCAGCAGCCAATATAGCAATCAGCCCCAGCATTTT. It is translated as CASSQYSNQPQHF.

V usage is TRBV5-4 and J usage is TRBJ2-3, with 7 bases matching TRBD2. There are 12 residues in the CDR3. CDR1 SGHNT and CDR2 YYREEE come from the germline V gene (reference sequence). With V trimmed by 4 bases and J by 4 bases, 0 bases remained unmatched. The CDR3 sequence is CASSGGADTQYF. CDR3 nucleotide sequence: TGTGCCAGCAGCGGGGGGGCAGATACGCAGTATTTT.

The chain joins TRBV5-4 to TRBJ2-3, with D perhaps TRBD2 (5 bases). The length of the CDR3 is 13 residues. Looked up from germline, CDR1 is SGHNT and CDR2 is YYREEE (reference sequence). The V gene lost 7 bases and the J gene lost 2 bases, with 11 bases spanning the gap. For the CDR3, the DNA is TGTGCCAGCGGTTCCGGGGACACAGATACGCAGTATTTT. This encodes CASGSGDTDTQYF.

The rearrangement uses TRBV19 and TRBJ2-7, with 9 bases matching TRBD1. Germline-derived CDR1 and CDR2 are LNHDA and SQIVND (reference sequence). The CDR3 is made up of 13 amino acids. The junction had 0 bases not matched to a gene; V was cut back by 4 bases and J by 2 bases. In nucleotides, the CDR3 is TGTGCCAGTAGTAGGGACAGGGCCTACGAGCAGTACTTC. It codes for CASSRDRAYEQYF.

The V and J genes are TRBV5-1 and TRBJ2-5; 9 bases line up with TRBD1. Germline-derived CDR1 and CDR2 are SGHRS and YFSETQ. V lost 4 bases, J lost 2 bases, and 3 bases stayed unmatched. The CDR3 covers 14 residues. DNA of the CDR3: TGCGCCAGCAGCCCACAGGGGGCACAAGAGACCCAGTACTTC. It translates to CASSPQGAQETQYF.

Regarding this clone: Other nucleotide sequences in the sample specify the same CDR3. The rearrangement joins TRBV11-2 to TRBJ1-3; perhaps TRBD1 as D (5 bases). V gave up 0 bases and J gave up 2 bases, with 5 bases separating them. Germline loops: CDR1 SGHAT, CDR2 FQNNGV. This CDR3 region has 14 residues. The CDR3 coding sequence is TGTGCCAGCAGCTTAGACAGGGCTGGAAACACCATATATTTT. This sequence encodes CASSLDRAGNTIYF.

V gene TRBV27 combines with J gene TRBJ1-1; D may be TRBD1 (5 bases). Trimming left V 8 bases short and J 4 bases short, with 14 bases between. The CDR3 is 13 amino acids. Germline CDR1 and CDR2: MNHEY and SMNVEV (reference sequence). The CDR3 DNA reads TGTGCCAGCCGCTCGGGGGGGGGCACTGAAGCTTTCTTT. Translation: CASRSGGGTEAFF.

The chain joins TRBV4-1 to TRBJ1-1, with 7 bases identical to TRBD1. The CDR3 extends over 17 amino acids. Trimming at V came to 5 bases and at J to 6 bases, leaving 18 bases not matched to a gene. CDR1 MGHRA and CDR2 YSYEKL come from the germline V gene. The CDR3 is CASSFREMTGSFAEAFF. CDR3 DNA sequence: TGCGCCAGCAGCTTCCGAGAAATGACAGGGAGTTTCGCTGAAGCTTTCTTT.

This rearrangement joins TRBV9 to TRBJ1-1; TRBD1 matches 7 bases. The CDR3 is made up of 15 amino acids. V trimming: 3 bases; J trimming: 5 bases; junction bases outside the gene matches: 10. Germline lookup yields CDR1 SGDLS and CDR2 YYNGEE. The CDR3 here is CASSATTQGGTEAFF. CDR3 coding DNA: TGTGCCAGCAGCGCCACTACTCAGGGGGGAACTGAAGCTTTCTTT.

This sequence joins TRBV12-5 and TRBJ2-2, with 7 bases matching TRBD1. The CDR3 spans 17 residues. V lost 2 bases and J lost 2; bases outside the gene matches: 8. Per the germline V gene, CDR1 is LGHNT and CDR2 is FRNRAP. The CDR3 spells CASGLYTGALNTGELFF. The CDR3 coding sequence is TGTGCTAGTGGTTTGTATACAGGGGCCCTAAACACCGGGGAGCTGTTTTTT.